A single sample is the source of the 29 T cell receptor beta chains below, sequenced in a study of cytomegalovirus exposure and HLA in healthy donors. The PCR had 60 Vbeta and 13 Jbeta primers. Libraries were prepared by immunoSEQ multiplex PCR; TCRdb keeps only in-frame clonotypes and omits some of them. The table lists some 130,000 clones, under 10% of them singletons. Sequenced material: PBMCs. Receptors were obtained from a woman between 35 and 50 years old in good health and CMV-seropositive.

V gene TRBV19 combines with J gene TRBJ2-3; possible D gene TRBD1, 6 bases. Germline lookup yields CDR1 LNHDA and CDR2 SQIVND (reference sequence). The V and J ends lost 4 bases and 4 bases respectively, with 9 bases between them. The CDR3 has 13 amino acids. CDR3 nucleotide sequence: TGTGCCAGTAGTAACAGGGCTGCAGATACGCAGTATTTT. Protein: CASSNRAADTQYF.

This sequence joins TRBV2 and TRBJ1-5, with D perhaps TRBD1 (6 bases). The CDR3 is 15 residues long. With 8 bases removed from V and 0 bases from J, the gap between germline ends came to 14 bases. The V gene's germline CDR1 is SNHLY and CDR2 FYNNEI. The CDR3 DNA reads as TGTGCCAGCCGACGGACAGCTAGTAGCAATCAGCCCCAGCATTTT. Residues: CASRRTASSNQPQHF.

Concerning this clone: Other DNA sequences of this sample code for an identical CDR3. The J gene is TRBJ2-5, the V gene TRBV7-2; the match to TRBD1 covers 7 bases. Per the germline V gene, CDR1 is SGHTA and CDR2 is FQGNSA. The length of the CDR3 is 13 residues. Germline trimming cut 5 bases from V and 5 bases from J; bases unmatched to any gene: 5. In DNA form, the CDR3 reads TGTGCCAGCAGCAGAGACAGGGTTGAGACCCAGTACTTC. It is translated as CASSRDRVETQYF.

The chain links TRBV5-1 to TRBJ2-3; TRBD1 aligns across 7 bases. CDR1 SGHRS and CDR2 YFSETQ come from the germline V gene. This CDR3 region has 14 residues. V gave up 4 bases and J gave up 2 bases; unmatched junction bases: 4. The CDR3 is CASSPGTVTDTQYF. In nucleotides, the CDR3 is TGCGCCAGCAGCCCCGGGACAGTCACAGATACGCAGTATTTT. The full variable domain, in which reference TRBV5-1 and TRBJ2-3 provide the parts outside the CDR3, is KAGVTQTPRYLIKTRGQQVTLSCSPISGHRSVSWYQQTPGQGLQFLFEYFSETQRNKGNFPGRFSGRQFSNSRSEMNVSTLELGDSALYLCASSPGTVTDTQYFGPGTRLTVL.

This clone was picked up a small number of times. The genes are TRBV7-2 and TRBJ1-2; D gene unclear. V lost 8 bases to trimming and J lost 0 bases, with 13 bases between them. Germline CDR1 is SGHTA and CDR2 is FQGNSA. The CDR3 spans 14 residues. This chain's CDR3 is CASAPGPANYGYTF. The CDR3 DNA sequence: TGTGCCAGCGCCCCGGGTCCAGCTAACTATGGCTACACCTTC. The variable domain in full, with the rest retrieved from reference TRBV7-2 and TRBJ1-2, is GAGVSQSPSNKVTEKGKDVELRCDPISGHTALYWYRQSLGQGLEFLIYFQGNSAPDKSGLPSDRFSAERTGGSVSTLTIQRTQQEDSAVYLCASAPGPANYGYTFGSGTRLTVV.

The CDR3 nucleotides are TGTGCCAGCAGTGAAGCCCGGACAGGGGGAGAGACCCAGTACTTC. Protein: CASSEARTGGETQYF. This chain links TRBV2 with TRBJ2-5; 10 bases line up with TRBD1. V shed 0 bases and J 4 bases; nucleotides not matched to a gene: 2. The CDR3 has 15 residues. CDR1 is SNHLY and CDR2 is FYNNEI in the germline V gene.

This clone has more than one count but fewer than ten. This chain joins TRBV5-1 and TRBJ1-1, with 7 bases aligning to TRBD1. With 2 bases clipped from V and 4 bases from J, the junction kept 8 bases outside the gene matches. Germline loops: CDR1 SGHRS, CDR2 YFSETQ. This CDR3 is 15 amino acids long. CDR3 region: CASSFEGAIGTEAFF. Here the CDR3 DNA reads TGCGCCAGCAGCTTCGAGGGGGCAATTGGCACTGAAGCTTTCTTT.

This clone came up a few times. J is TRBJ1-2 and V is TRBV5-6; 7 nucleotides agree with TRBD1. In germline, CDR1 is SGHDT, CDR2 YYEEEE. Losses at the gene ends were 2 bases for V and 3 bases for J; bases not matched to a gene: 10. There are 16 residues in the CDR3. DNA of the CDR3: TGTGCCAGCAGCTTCTCTGGCTCGACAGGGTACTATGGCTACACCTTC. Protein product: CASSFSGSTGYYGYTF.

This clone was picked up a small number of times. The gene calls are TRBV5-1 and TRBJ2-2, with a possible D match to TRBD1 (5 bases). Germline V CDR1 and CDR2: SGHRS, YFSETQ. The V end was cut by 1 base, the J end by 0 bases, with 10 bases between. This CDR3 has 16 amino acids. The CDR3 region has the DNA TGCGCCAGCAGCTTGACGACAGCCCCGAACACCGGGGAGCTGTTTTTT. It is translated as CASSLTTAPNTGELFF.

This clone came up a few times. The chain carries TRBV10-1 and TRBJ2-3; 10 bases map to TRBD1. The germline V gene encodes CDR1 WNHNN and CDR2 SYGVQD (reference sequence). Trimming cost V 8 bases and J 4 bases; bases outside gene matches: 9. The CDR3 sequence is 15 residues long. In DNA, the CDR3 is TGCGCCAGCTCTCCAACCGGACAGGGGGCAGATACGCAGTATTTT. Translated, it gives CASSPTGQGADTQYF.

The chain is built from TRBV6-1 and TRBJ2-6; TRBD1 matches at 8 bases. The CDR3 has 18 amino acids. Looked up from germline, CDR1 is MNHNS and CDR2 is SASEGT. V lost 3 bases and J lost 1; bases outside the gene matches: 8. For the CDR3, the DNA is TGTGCCAGCAGTGACCCCGGGACAGGTCCGTCTGGGGCCAACGTCCTGACTTTC. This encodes CASSDPGTGPSGANVLTF.

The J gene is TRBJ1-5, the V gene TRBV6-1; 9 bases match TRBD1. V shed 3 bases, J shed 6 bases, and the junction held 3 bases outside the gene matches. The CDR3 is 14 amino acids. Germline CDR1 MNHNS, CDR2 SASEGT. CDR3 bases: TGTGCCAGCAGTGAGACAGGGGGTGGTCAGCCCCAGCATTTT. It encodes CASSETGGGQPQHF.

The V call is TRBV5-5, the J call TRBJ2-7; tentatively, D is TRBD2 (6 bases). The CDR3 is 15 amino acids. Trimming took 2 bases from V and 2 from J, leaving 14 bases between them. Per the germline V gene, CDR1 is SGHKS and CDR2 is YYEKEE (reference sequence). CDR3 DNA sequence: TGTGCCAGCAGCTTCGGCGCGGGGACTGCCTACGAGCAGTACTTC. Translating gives CASSFGAGTAYEQYF.

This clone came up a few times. The DNA of the CDR3 is TGTGCCAGCAGCTCCTGGACAGGAACCTCCTACGAGCAGTACTTC. It is translated as CASSSWTGTSYEQYF. The chain combines TRBV7-9 with TRBJ2-7, with 7 bases identical to TRBD1. Germline values: CDR1 SEHNR, CDR2 FQNEAQ (reference sequence). CDR3 length: 15 residues. The J segment lost 0 bases and the V segment lost 4 bases, leaving 6 bases of the junction unmatched.

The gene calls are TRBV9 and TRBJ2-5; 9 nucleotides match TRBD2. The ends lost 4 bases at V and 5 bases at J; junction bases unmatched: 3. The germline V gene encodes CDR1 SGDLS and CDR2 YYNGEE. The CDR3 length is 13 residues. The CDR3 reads CASSPGLAETQYF. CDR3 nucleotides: TGTGCCAGCAGCCCGGGACTAGCCGAGACCCAGTACTTC.

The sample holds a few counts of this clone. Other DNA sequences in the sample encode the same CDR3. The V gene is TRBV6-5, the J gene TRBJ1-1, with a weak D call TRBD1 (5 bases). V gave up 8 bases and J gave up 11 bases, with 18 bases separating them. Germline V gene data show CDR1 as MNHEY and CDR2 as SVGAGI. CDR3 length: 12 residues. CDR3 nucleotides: TGTGCCAGCCACGGGACTGCCCGGGGGGCTTTCTTT. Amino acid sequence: CASHGTARGAFF.

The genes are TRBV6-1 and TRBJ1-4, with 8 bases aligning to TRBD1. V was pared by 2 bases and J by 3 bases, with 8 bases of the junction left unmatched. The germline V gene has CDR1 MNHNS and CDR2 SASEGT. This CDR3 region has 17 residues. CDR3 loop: CASSEWSGGVSNEKLFF. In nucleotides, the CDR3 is TGTGCCAGCAGTGAATGGTCAGGGGGCGTTTCTAATGAAAAACTGTTTTTT.

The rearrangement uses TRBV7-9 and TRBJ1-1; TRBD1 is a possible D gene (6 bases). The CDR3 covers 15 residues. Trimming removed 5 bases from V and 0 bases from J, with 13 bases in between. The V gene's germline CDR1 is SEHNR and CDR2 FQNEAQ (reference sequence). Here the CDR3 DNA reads TGTGCCAGCAGCCCACGACAGGCTTTGAACACTGAAGCTTTCTTT. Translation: CASSPRQALNTEAFF. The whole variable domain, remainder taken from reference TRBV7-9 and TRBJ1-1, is DTGVSQNPRHKITKRGQNVTFRCDPISEHNRLYWYRQTLGQGPEFLTYFQNEAQLEKSRLLSDRFSAERPKGSFSTLEIQRTEQGDSAMYLCASSPRQALNTEAFFGQGTRLTVV.

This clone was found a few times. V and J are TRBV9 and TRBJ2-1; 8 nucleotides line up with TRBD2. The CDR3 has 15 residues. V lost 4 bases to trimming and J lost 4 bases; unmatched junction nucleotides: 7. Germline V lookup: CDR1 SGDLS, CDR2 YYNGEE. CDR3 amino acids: CASSRSGGGYNEQFF. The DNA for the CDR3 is TGTGCCAGCAGCCGTAGTGGCGGGGGGTACAATGAGCAGTTCTTC.

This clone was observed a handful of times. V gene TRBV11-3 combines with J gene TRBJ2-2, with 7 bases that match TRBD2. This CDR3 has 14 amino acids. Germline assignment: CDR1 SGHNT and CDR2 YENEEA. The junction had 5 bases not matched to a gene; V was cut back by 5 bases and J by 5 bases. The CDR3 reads CASSPGLGTGELFF. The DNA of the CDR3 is TGTGCCAGCAGCCCAGGACTAGGAACCGGGGAGCTGTTTTTT.

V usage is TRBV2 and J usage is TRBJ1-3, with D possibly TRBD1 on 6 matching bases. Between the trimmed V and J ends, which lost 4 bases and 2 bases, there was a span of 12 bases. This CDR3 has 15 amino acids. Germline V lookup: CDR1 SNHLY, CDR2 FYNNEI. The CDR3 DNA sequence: TGTGCCAGCAGTGGGGGGACACCTCCTGGAAACACCATATATTTT. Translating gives CASSGGTPPGNTIYF.

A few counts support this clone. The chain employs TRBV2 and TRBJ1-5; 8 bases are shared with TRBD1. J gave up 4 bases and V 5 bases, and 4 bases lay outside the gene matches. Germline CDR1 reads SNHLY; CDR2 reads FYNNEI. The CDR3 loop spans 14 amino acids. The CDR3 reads CASSLDRDNQPQHF. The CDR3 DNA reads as TGTGCCAGCAGTCTGGACAGGGATAATCAGCCCCAGCATTTT. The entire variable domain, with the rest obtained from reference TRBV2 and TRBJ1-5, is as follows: EPEVTQTPSHQVTQMGQEVILRCVPISNHLYFYWYRQILGQKVEFLVSFYNNEISEKSEIFDDQFSVERPDGSNFTLKIRSTKLEDSAMYFCASSLDRDNQPQHFGDGTRLSIL.

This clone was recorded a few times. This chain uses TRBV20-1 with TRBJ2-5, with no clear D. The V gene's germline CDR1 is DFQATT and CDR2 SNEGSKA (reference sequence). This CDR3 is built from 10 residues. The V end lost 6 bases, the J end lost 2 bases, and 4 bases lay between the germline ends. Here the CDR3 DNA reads TGCAGTGCGGCACAAGAGACCCAGTACTTC. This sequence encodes CSAAQETQYF.

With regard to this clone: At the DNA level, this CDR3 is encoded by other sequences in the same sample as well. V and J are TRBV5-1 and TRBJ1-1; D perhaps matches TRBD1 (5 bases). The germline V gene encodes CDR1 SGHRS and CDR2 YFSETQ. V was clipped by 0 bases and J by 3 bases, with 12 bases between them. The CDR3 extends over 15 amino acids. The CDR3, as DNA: TGCGCCAGCAGCTTGGGATTCGGGGGGGACACTGAAGCTTTCTTT. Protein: CASSLGFGGDTEAFF.

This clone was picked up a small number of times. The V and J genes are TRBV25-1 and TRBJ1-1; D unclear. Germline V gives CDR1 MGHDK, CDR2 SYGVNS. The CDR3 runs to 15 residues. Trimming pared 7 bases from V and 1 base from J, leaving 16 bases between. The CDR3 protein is CASIPFTGKNTEAFF. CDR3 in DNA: TGTGCCAGCATCCCTTTCACCGGGAAGAACACTGAAGCTTTCTTT.

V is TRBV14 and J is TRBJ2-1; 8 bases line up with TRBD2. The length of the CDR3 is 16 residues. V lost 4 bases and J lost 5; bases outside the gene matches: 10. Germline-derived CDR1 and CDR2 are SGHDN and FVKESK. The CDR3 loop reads CASSLLSGGTDNEQFF. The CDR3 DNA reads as TGTGCCAGCAGCCTATTGTCGGGGGGGACTGACAATGAGCAGTTCTTC.

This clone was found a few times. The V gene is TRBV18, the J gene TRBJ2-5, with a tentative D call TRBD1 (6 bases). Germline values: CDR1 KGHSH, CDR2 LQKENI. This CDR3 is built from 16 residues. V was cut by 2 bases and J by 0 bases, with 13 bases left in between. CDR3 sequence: CASSPTGLHYQETQYF. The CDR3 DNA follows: TGTGCCAGCTCACCAACAGGGCTACACTACCAAGAGACCCAGTACTTC.

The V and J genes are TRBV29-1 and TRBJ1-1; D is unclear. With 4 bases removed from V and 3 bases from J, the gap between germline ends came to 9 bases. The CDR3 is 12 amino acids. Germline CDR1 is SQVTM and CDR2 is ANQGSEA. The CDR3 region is CSVGRGDTEAFF. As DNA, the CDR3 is TGCAGCGTTGGACGGGGTGACACTGAAGCTTTCTTT.

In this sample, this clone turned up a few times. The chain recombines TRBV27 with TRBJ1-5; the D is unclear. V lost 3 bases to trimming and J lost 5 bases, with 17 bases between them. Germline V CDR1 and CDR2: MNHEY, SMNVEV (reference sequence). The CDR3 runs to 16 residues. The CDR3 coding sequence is TGTGCCAGCAGTTTCCCCGTAAAGGGAGCAGATCAGCCCCAGCATTTT. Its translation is CASSFPVKGADQPQHF.